This T cell receptor (beta chain) appears in the sequencing data of a study of blood T cell repertoires in COVID-19. TCRdb keeps only in-frame clones here, not all; method: immunoSEQ multiplex PCR. The sample includes 250,000 or so clones, roughly 90% of them seen just once. Germline CDR1 SGHRS, CDR2 YFSETQ. The CDR3 runs to 17 residues. On this clone: One end of the junction does not line up with germline, which may come from a read error.

This TCR came from a woman aged 25 to 39 with active or convalescent COVID-19. This chain uses TRBV5-1 with TRBJ2-7, with 12 bases fitting TRBD2. The sample comprised peripheral blood. CDR3 amino acids: CASSLSSGGASIYEQHF. The CDR3 nucleotides read TGCGCCAGCAGCCTATCTAGCGGGGGGGCCAGTATTTACGAGCAGCACTTC.